What follows are 21 T cell receptor beta chains derived from one specimen sequenced in a study of blood T cells in healthy people across ages. Through a sample-barcoded 5' primer and a J-beta primer mix, a second PCR was run for roughly 6 to 12 cycles. TCRdb analysed the 5' RACE reads with MiXCR anew, one entry per CDR3 protein. The profile shows about 1.4 million distinct CDR3 sequences, around 59% of them singletons. Sequences were obtained from blood. These receptors were obtained from a man aged 18 to 29 in good health.

This clonotype was seen ten or more times. The CDR3 region has the DNA TGTGCCAGCAGTTTTGGCTACGAGCAGTACTTC. It is translated as CASSFGYEQYF. The V and J genes are TRBV12-3 or TRBV12-4 and TRBJ2-7; D unresolved. The CDR3 has 11 residues. Between the trimmed V and J ends, which lost 3 bases and 3 bases, there was a span of 3 bases.

This clonotype came up once. The chain has TRBV11-2 and TRBJ2-5, with D possibly called TRBD1 or TRBD2 (6 bases each). The germline V gene encodes CDR1 SGHAT and CDR2 FQNNGV. The V gene lost 6 bases and the J gene lost 5 bases, with 16 bases spanning the gap. The CDR3 extends over 14 amino acids. Written as DNA, the CDR3 is TGTGCCAGCAGGCCCGGACGGGGGCTGGAGACCCAGTACTTC. This gives the protein CASRPGRGLETQYF.

CDR3 residues: CASSLGPRPNQPQHF. Written as DNA, the CDR3 is TGTGCCAGCAGCTTGGGGCCCAGACCCAATCAGCCCCAGCATTTT. The chain employs TRBV5-6 and TRBJ1-5; D unresolved. Trimming left V 0 bases short and J 3 bases short, with 10 bases between. Per germline, CDR1 SGHDT and CDR2 YYEEEE. This CDR3 has 15 residues.

The J gene is TRBJ1-2, the V gene TRBV20-1; perhaps TRBD1 as D (6 bases). The CDR3 is 15 residues long. Trimming took off 0 bases at V and 7 bases at J, with 18 bases between the two ends. Germline CDR1 and CDR2: DFQATT and SNEGSKA (reference sequence). The CDR3 region is CSARETGMGLIGYTF. The DNA for the CDR3 is TGCAGTGCTAGAGAAACAGGGATGGGACTGATTGGCTACACCTTC.

V usage is TRBV29-1 and J usage is TRBJ2-1, with a weak D call TRBD2 (7 bases). Germline assignment: CDR1 SQVTM and CDR2 ANQGSEA. Deletions cut 7 bases from V and 0 bases from J, with 16 bases between. The CDR3 sequence is 15 residues long. In DNA form, the CDR3 reads TGCAGCGGGGGGGCGGGGGCCAGCTCCTACAATGAGCAGTTCTTC. This encodes CSGGAGASSYNEQFF.

This clonotype has only a few counts. The V gene is TRBV2, the J gene TRBJ2-3, with unresolved D. Germline V gene data show CDR1 as SNHLY and CDR2 as FYNNEI. This CDR3 comprises 13 residues. V lost 7 bases, J lost 10 bases, and 18 bases lay in between. DNA of the CDR3: TGTGCCAGCAAAAATTTGACCGCAATGGCGCAGTATTTT. Translating it yields CASKNLTAMAQYF.

The chain uses TRBV7-9 and TRBJ1-6; D is perhaps TRBD1 (5 bases). Germline V gene data show CDR1 as SEHNR and CDR2 as FQNEAQ (reference sequence). The V end was cut by 5 bases, the J end by 0 bases, with 20 bases between. The CDR3 sequence is 19 residues long. CDR3 nucleotide sequence: TGTGCCAGCAGCCCAAACCGGGACGTAGAAAGCTCCTATAATTCACCCCTCCACTTT. Residues: CASSPNRDVESSYNSPLHF.

The sample holds a few counts of this clonotype. V is TRBV29-1 and J is TRBJ2-1; possibly TRBD2 for D (6 bases). V was shortened by 8 bases and J by 4 bases, with 18 bases between the two germline ends. Germline CDR1 and CDR2: SQVTM and ANQGSEA. The CDR3 is made up of 14 amino acids. The CDR3 coding sequence is TGCAGCCTAGGAGGCGCGGCGGGGTACAATGAGCAGTTCTTC. This codes for CSLGGAAGYNEQFF.

This sequence joins TRBV20-1 and TRBJ2-1; TRBD1 might be the D (5 bases). V lost 3 bases to trimming and J lost 10 bases, with 16 bases between them. The CDR3 loop spans 13 amino acids. CDR1 is DFQATT and CDR2 is SNEGSKA in the germline V gene (reference sequence). In nucleotides, the CDR3 is TGCAGTGCTAGCCGCGACAGTGGCCGAGAGCAGTTCTTC. Protein: CSASRDSGREQFF.

This clonotype was recorded a few times. This rearrangement joins TRBV4-3 to TRBJ2-1, with 12 positions matching TRBD2. With 1 base clipped from V and 8 bases from J, the junction kept 6 bases outside the gene matches. Germline-derived CDR1 and CDR2 are LGHNA and YSLEER. The length of the CDR3 is 16 residues. The CDR3 loop is CASSQGTSGEVDEQFF. CDR3 sequence (DNA): TGCGCCAGCAGCCAAGGGACTAGCGGGGAGGTCGATGAGCAGTTCTTC.

This clonotype was detected a few times. The chain is built from TRBV29-1 and TRBJ2-5; either TRBD1 or TRBD2 may supply D (5 bases each). Trimming stripped 0 bases from V and 5 bases from J, with 7 bases between. CDR1 is SQVTM and CDR2 is ANQGSEA in the germline V gene. The CDR3 is made up of 12 amino acids. CDR3 sequence: CSVEEWGETQYF. The CDR3 region has the DNA TGCAGCGTTGAAGAGTGGGGGGAGACCCAGTACTTC.

The V and J genes are TRBV20-1 and TRBJ2-5; TRBD2 matches at 7 bases. With 2 bases clipped from V and 2 bases from J, the junction kept 8 bases outside the gene matches. The CDR3 has 15 amino acids. Germline CDR1 DFQATT, CDR2 SNEGSKA (reference sequence). CDR3 bases: TGCAGTGCTAGATTCCTAAAGCGGGGACAAGAGACCCAGTACTTC. This codes for CSARFLKRGQETQYF.

This clonotype was observed a handful of times. The chain combines TRBV20-1 with TRBJ2-7; D gene uncertain. V gave up 3 bases and J gave up 3 bases, with 9 bases separating them. The CDR3 consists of 12 residues. Germline-derived CDR1 and CDR2 are DFQATT and SNEGSKA (reference sequence). The CDR3 sequence: CSASGAYYEQYF. DNA for the CDR3: TGCAGTGCTAGCGGCGCGTACTACGAGCAGTACTTC.

The chain is built from TRBV7-9 and TRBJ2-7, with D perhaps TRBD1 or TRBD2 (6 bases each). The J call may not be correct, given that the DNA end is closer to TRBJ2-5. This CDR3 spans 13 amino acids. CDR1 SEHNR and CDR2 FQNEAQ come from the germline V gene (reference sequence). Written as DNA, the CDR3 is TGTGCCAGCACCATCGGGGGCAAAGAGACCCAGTACTTC. Amino acid sequence: CASTIGGKETQYF.

The chain employs TRBV6-1 and TRBJ2-2, with D maybe TRBD2 (6 bases). V lost 7 bases to trimming and J lost 3 bases, with 12 bases between them. This CDR3 region has 14 residues. The germline V gene has CDR1 MNHNS and CDR2 SASEGT. CDR3 sequence: CASNSREYTGELFF. CDR3 in DNA: TGTGCCAGCAACTCGCGGGAATACACCGGGGAGCTGTTTTTT.

J is TRBJ2-7 and V is TRBV3-1, with D possibly matching TRBD2 (5 bases). Germline V gives CDR1 LGHDT, CDR2 YNNKEL (reference sequence). The V end lost 0 bases, the J end lost 1 base, and 10 bases lay between the germline ends. The CDR3 has 15 amino acids. CDR3 bases: TGTGCCAGCAGCCAAGAGACCGGGGTTTCCTACGAGCAGTACTTC. This codes for CASSQETGVSYEQYF.

This clonotype was seen a few times. The rearrangement links TRBV28 to TRBJ1-6, with no clear D. Deletions cut 5 bases from V and 7 bases from J, with 9 bases between. The CDR3 extends over 13 amino acids. Germline assignment: CDR1 MDHEN and CDR2 SYDVKM. This chain's CDR3 is CASSLWRNSPLHF. CDR3 nucleotide sequence: TGTGCCAGCAGTCTCTGGCGCAATTCACCCCTCCACTTT.

This clonotype was counted only a few times. The rearrangement uses TRBV4-3 and TRBJ1-1; 11 nucleotides agree with TRBD1. Germline CDR1 LGHNA, CDR2 YSLEER. The trim removed 0 bases at V and 4 bases at J, leaving 1 base unmatched. CDR3 length equals 15 residues. DNA of the CDR3: TGCGCCAGCAGCCAAGAAGGGACAGGGGGCACTGAAGCTTTCTTT. Its translation is CASSQEGTGGTEAFF.

For this clonotype: A junction boundary mismatches the germline segment, possibly from a read error. The rearrangement links TRBV7-2 to TRBJ2-7; 8 bases match TRBD2. Germline lookup yields CDR1 SGHTA and CDR2 FQGNSA. The CDR3 sequence is 14 residues long. Written as DNA, the CDR3 is TGTGCCAGCAGCACGGGGGGGAGCTCCTCCGAGCAGTACTTC. It is translated as CASSTGGSSSEQYF.

V gene TRBV7-9 combines with J gene TRBJ1-6, with D maybe TRBD1 (5 bases). The CDR3 covers 12 residues. V dropped 5 bases and J dropped 10 bases, with 9 bases sitting between them. Germline CDR1 SEHNR, CDR2 FQNEAQ (reference sequence). The CDR3 DNA follows: TGTGCCAGCAGCAGGGACTGGTCACCCCTCCACTTT. Its protein product is CASSRDWSPLHF.

Only a few counts were recorded for this clonotype. The chain joins TRBV24-1 to TRBJ2-4, with 11 positions matching TRBD2. In germline, CDR1 is KGHDR, CDR2 SFDVKD. CDR3 size: 15 residues. With V trimmed by 4 bases and J by 7 bases, 5 bases remained unmatched. CDR3 amino acids: CATSDLAGGKNIQYF. CDR3 nucleotides: TGTGCCACCAGTGACCTAGCGGGGGGAAAGAACATTCAGTACTTC.